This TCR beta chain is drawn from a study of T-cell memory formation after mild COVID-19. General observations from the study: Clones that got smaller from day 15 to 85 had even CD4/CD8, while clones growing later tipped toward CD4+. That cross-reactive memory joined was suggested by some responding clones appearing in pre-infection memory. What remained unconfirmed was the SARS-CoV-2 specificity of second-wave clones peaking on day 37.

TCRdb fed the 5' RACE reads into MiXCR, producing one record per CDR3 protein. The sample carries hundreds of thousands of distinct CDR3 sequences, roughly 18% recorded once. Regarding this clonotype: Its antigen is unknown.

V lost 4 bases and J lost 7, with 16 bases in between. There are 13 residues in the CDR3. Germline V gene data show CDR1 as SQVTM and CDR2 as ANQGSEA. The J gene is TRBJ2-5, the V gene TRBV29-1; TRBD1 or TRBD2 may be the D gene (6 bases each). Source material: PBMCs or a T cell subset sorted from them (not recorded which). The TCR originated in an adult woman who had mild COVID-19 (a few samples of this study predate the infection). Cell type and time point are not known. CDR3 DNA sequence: TGCAGCGTTGCTACAGGGATGCGGGGGACCCAGTACTTC. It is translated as CSVATGMRGTQYF.